This entry lists 31 T cell receptor beta chains sequenced from one sample in a study of identical twins. Via MiXCR, TCRdb re-called the 5' RACE reads, giving one row per CDR3 protein. The sample includes roughly 720,000 distinct CDR3 sequences, 15% to 20% of them seen just once. The same data also contributed to another study, on T cells expressing NK-cell markers.

The sample comprised PBMCs. Source of these receptors: a woman under 30 in good health.

The chain links TRBV5-6 to TRBJ1-5, with D possibly TRBD1 on 5 matching bases. The CDR3 contains 15 residues. V shed 1 base and J shed 7 bases, with 15 bases lying between them. Looked up from germline, CDR1 is SGHDT and CDR2 is YYEEEE. The CDR3 protein is CASSLTGSRGQPQHF. CDR3 DNA sequence: TGTGCCAGCAGCTTGACAGGCTCGAGGGGACAGCCCCAGCATTTT.

This clonotype was observed at least ten times. The chain links TRBV6-4 to TRBJ2-2; tentatively, D is TRBD2 (6 bases). Germline CDR1 is MRHNA and CDR2 is SNTAGT. Trimming shortened V by 4 bases and J by 3 bases, and 6 bases separated the two germline ends. This CDR3 is built from 13 residues. The CDR3: CASSAGDTGELFF. CDR3 bases: TGTGCCAGCAGTGCGGGAGACACCGGGGAGCTGTTTTTT.

The CDR3 reads CASSWRGTSGSIRPDTQYF. The CDR3 DNA reads TGTGCCAGCAGCTGGCGGGGGACTAGCGGGAGTATTCGCCCAGATACGCAGTATTTT. The chain combines TRBV11-2 with TRBJ2-3; 14 nucleotides line up with TRBD2. Looked up from germline, CDR1 is SGHAT and CDR2 is FQNNGV. The CDR3 extends over 19 amino acids. The V gene end was trimmed by 4 bases and the J gene end by 4 bases; junction bases not matched to a gene: 13.

The rearrangement links TRBV2 to TRBJ2-1; 7 positions agree with TRBD2. V was pared by 4 bases and J by 1 base, with 13 bases of the junction left unmatched. The CDR3 sequence is 18 residues long. Germline CDR1 reads SNHLY; CDR2 reads FYNNEI. CDR3 nucleotide sequence: TGTGCCAGCAGTGTTCGGGCGGGGGTAGGAAGGTCCTACAATGAGCAGTTCTTC. Translated, it gives CASSVRAGVGRSYNEQFF.

This sequence joins TRBV4-3 and TRBJ2-1; D is unclear. The CDR3 length is 13 residues. Germline loops: CDR1 LGHNA, CDR2 YSLEER. Trimming pared 5 bases from V and 9 bases from J, leaving 14 bases between. The CDR3 spells CASSVDRWGEQFF. CDR3 in DNA: TGCGCCAGCAGCGTGGATCGGTGGGGTGAGCAGTTCTTC.

This clonotype showed up just a few times. V and J are TRBV12-3 or TRBV12-4 and TRBJ2-2; D unresolved. V was trimmed by 3 bases and J by 1 base, leaving 15 bases between them. This CDR3 comprises 17 residues. CDR3: CASSFTTGTKNTGELFF. In nucleotides, the CDR3 is TGTGCCAGCAGTTTCACCACGGGCACTAAGAACACCGGGGAGCTGTTTTTT.

The rearrangement links TRBV7-9 to TRBJ2-1; the D call may be TRBD1 or TRBD2 (5 bases each). The germline gives CDR1 SEHNR, CDR2 FQNEAQ (reference sequence). V lost 4 bases, J lost 10 bases, and 11 bases lay in between. This CDR3 comprises 12 residues. The CDR3 reads CASSWDRDEQFF. DNA of the CDR3: TGTGCCAGCAGCTGGGACCGGGACGAGCAGTTCTTC.

The chain recombines TRBV20-1 with TRBJ2-7; 7 nucleotides match TRBD1. The CDR3 has 15 residues. Germline CDR1 DFQATT, CDR2 SNEGSKA (reference sequence). J gave up 4 bases and V 5 bases, and 14 bases lay outside the gene matches. The CDR3 nucleotides read TGCAGTGCTCCACGCCGGGACAGCGGATTATACGAGCAGTACTTC. It specifies CSAPRRDSGLYEQYF.

The genes are TRBV5-1 and TRBJ1-2; TRBD1 is a possible D gene (6 bases). This CDR3 has 13 amino acids. Germline V lookup: CDR1 SGHRS, CDR2 YFSETQ. Trimming cost V 3 bases and J 6 bases, with 12 bases left between them. The CDR3 DNA follows: TGCGCCAGCAGCTGGGGGGCTTCGGATGGCTACACCTTC. It is translated as CASSWGASDGYTF.

This clonotype was counted at least ten times. The chain is built from TRBV7-2 and TRBJ2-5; D perhaps matches TRBD2 (6 bases). CDR1 is SGHTA, CDR2 FQGNSA, per germline. The ends were cut back, 5 bases at V and 4 bases at J, with 8 bases in the middle. This CDR3 has 12 residues. The chain's CDR3 is CASSRGGETQYF. In DNA, the CDR3 is TGTGCCAGCAGCAGGGGAGGAGAGACCCAGTACTTC.

V gene TRBV29-1 combines with J gene TRBJ2-7, with 9 bases fitting TRBD1. Germline trimming cut 0 bases from V and 6 bases from J; bases unmatched to any gene: 6. The CDR3 runs to 14 residues. Germline V gene lookup returns CDR1 SQVTM and CDR2 ANQGSEA. CDR3 in amino acids: CSVEDGTGYSEQYF. For the CDR3, the DNA is TGCAGCGTTGAAGATGGGACAGGGTACTCCGAGCAGTACTTC.

The chain joins TRBV3-1 to TRBJ2-6; D gene uncertain. Trimming pared 4 bases from V and 1 base from J, leaving 11 bases between. Looked up from germline, CDR1 is LGHDT and CDR2 is YNNKEL (reference sequence). This CDR3 is built from 16 residues. CDR3 in amino acids: CASSPDSASGANVLTF. CDR3 nucleotide sequence: TGTGCCAGCAGCCCTGATTCAGCGTCTGGGGCCAACGTCCTGACTTTC.

V and J are TRBV18 and TRBJ2-7; D not certain. CDR1 and CDR2 (germline): KGHSH, LQKENI. CDR3 size: 13 residues. V lost 6 bases to trimming and J lost 3 bases, with 12 bases between them. The CDR3 spells CASSPMKNYEQYF. CDR3 DNA sequence: TGTGCCAGCTCCCCCATGAAGAACTACGAGCAGTACTTC.

This clonotype has only a few counts. The chain links TRBV7-3 to TRBJ2-3; a weak D match, TRBD2 (5 bases). This CDR3 comprises 16 residues. The germline V gene has CDR1 SGHTA and CDR2 FQGTGA. The germline V and J ends were trimmed by 1 base and 5 bases, with 16 bases remaining between them. In DNA form, the CDR3 reads TGTGCCAGCAGCTTAATGGGAAGTGGGGAGAGAGATACGCAGTATTTT. Translation gives CASSLMGSGERDTQYF.

The chain links TRBV11-2 to TRBJ2-5; TRBD1 aligns across 7 bases. The germline V gene encodes CDR1 SGHAT and CDR2 FQNNGV. CDR3 size: 16 residues. V shed 1 base, J shed 5 bases, and the junction held 10 bases outside the gene matches. The chain's CDR3 is CASSLVSAGGRETQYF. The CDR3 nucleotides are TGTGCCAGCAGCTTAGTATCGGCAGGGGGACGCGAGACCCAGTACTTC.

V and J are TRBV15 and TRBJ2-4; D could derive from TRBD1 or TRBD2 (5 bases each). The germline V gene encodes CDR1 LNHNV and CDR2 YYDKDF (reference sequence). Trimming stripped 4 bases from V and 9 bases from J, with 22 bases between. This CDR3 contains 16 residues. CDR3 protein: CATSMARLGARGIQYF. The CDR3 bases are TGTGCCACCAGCATGGCACGTCTCGGGGCTCGGGGCATTCAGTACTTC. The complete variable domain, with remaining parts taken from reference TRBV15 and TRBJ2-4, reads DAMVIQNPRYQVTQFGKPVTLSCSQTLNHNVMYWYQQKSSQAPKLLFHYYDKDFNNEADTPDNFQSRRPNTSFCFLDIRSPGLGDTAMYLCATSMARLGARGIQYFGAGTRLSVL.

The V gene is TRBV7-2, the J gene TRBJ1-1, with D possibly matching TRBD1 (5 bases). Trimming stripped 1 base from V and 0 bases from J, with 12 bases between. CDR1 and CDR2 (germline): SGHTA, FQGNSA. This CDR3 spans 16 amino acids. The CDR3 spells CASSLVALGVNTEAFF. CDR3 nucleotide sequence: TGTGCCAGCAGCTTAGTAGCGTTGGGGGTGAACACTGAAGCTTTCTTT.

The chain employs TRBV12-3 or TRBV12-4 and TRBJ1-1; a possible D gene is TRBD1 (5 bases). The V gene lost 3 bases and the J gene lost 5 bases, with 19 bases spanning the gap. This CDR3 comprises 16 residues. CDR3 nucleotides: TGTGCCAGCAGTTTCACCCCCTACCGGGGGGGAACTGAAGCTTTCTTT. It yields the protein CASSFTPYRGGTEAFF.

The rearrangement links TRBV5-8 to TRBJ2-7; the D is unclear. Germline V gives CDR1 SGHTS, CDR2 YDEGEE. The CDR3 length is 15 residues. V lost 6 bases to trimming and J lost 0 bases, with 16 bases between them. The CDR3 loop reads CASNRGPVHSYEQYF. As DNA, the CDR3 is TGTGCCAGCAACCGAGGACCGGTTCACTCCTACGAGCAGTACTTC.

The genes are TRBV4-3 and TRBJ2-5, with no clear D. With 0 bases removed from V and 7 bases from J, the gap between germline ends came to 9 bases. Per germline, CDR1 LGHNA and CDR2 YSLEER. The CDR3 runs to 13 residues. The CDR3 nucleotides are TGCGCCAGCAGCCAAGATCGGTTGGGGACCCAGTACTTC. It yields the protein CASSQDRLGTQYF.

This sequence joins TRBV7-2 and TRBJ2-3; weak D call: TRBD2 (5 bases). Deletions cut 5 bases from V and 5 bases from J, with 8 bases between. Germline CDR1 reads SGHTA; CDR2 reads FQGNSA. The CDR3 loop spans 12 amino acids. The CDR3 DNA follows: TGTGCCAGCAGCAAGAGCGGAGATACGCAGTATTTT. Protein sequence: CASSKSGDTQYF.

The chain has TRBV20-1 and TRBJ1-1; D unresolved. The CDR3 sequence is 13 residues long. Germline CDR1 is DFQATT and CDR2 is SNEGSKA (reference sequence). Trimming pared 6 bases from V and 6 bases from J, leaving 17 bases between. The CDR3 reads CSAVRRIEAEAFF. The CDR3 nucleotides are TGCAGTGCCGTCAGGCGTATAGAAGCTGAAGCTTTCTTT.

Only a few counts were recorded for this clonotype. V usage is TRBV29-1 and J usage is TRBJ2-7; D possibly corresponds to TRBD1 (6 bases). Germline V gene sequence: CDR1 SQVTM, CDR2 ANQGSEA. This CDR3 region has 11 residues. V lost 8 bases and J 6 bases, leaving 14 bases between the germline ends. CDR3 in amino acids: CSTGTRFEQYF. CDR3 nucleotides: TGCAGCACCGGGACACGGTTCGAGCAGTACTTC.

In the case of this clonotype: The DNA is omitted, as the CDR3 cannot be located on it reliably, and the CDR3 follows TCRdb's listing. The chain links TRBV27 to TRBJ2-1; TRBD2, the table's D call, was not compared with the DNA. The CDR3 region is 16 residues in length, termini included. Germline V gives CDR1 MNHEY, CDR2 SMNVEV (reference sequence). The CDR3 is CASTTQTKLVAGGAFF.

The chain uses TRBV20-1 and TRBJ2-1; TRBD2 matches at 13 bases. The CDR3 loop spans 17 amino acids. The germline gives CDR1 DFQATT, CDR2 SNEGSKA (reference sequence). CDR3 nucleotides: TGCAGACCACAGACTAGCGGGGGGCTAAGCTCCTACAATGAGCAGTTCTTC. Translated, it gives CRPQTSGGLSSYNEQFF.

The genes are TRBV5-1 and TRBJ1-2; maybe TRBD1 (6 bases). CDR1 and CDR2 from the germline V gene are SGHRS and YFSETQ. Trimming took off 4 bases at V and 5 bases at J, with 12 bases between the two ends. The CDR3 is 13 amino acids. In DNA form, the CDR3 reads TGCGCCAGCAGCAATTTACAGGGATATGGCTACACCTTC. Its protein product is CASSNLQGYGYTF.

The chain carries TRBV12-3 or TRBV12-4 and TRBJ2-3; the match to TRBD2 covers 11 bases. The CDR3 length is 20 residues. V was pared by 5 bases and J by 0 bases, with 16 bases of the junction left unmatched. The CDR3 reads CASSPLGGSGRVRSTDTQYF. CDR3 nucleotide sequence: TGTGCCAGCAGTCCCCTTGGGGGTAGCGGGAGGGTCCGGAGCACAGATACGCAGTATTTT.

There are a few counts of this clonotype. The chain couples TRBV20-1 to TRBJ2-3, with D unclear. From germline, CDR1 is DFQATT and CDR2 SNEGSKA (reference sequence). Trimming cost V 6 bases and J 4 bases, with 17 bases left between them. The CDR3 consists of 14 residues. Here the CDR3 DNA reads TGCAGTGCCCCTTTTCCCTCGGTCGCAGATACGCAGTATTTT. This sequence encodes CSAPFPSVADTQYF.

This clonotype appeared a few times. The chain's CDR3 is CASSVDLRETQYF. The CDR3 DNA follows: TGTGCCAGCAGCGTAGATTTGCGGGAGACCCAGTACTTC. The rearrangement joins TRBV9 to TRBJ2-5; D gene ambiguous. Trimming stripped 0 bases from V and 5 bases from J, with 8 bases between. CDR1 is SGDLS and CDR2 is YYNGEE in the germline V gene. The CDR3 has 13 residues.

This clonotype was seen only once. This chain joins TRBV7-2 and TRBJ2-3; D not resolved. From germline, CDR1 is SGHTA and CDR2 FQGNSA. V lost 5 bases to trimming and J lost 7 bases, with 10 bases between them. The length of the CDR3 is 12 residues. DNA for the CDR3: TGTGCCAGCAGCCCAACTCTGTATACGCAGTATTTT. As protein: CASSPTLYTQYF.

The J gene is TRBJ2-7, the V gene TRBV20-1; 10 bases line up with TRBD1. Per germline, CDR1 DFQATT and CDR2 SNEGSKA (reference sequence). The CDR3 runs 16 residues. J was trimmed by 3 bases and V by 0 bases; bases with no gene match: 8. This CDR3 reads CSARDPGQGLGYEQYF. DNA for the CDR3: TGCAGTGCTAGAGATCCGGGACAGGGGTTAGGCTACGAGCAGTACTTC.